This T cell receptor (beta chain) was recorded in a study of blood T cell repertoires in COVID-19. Per the germline V gene, CDR1 is MNHNY and CDR2 is SVGAGI (reference sequence). CDR3 length: 16 amino acids. J lost 7 bases, V lost 4 bases, and 14 bases had no gene match. Sequencing used immunoSEQ multiplex PCR; TCRdb keeps in-frame clones, though not all of them. In the table there are about 160,000 clones, 90% to 95% of which are singletons. The J gene is TRBJ1-2, the V gene TRBV6-6; 8 positions match TRBD1. The material sequenced was peripheral blood. The TCR was taken from a woman between 45 and 65 years old with acute or convalescent COVID-19. The CDR3 here is CASSSTTLQGGSGYTF. CDR3 nucleotide sequence: TGTGCCAGCAGTTCCACTACCTTACAGGGGGGAAGTGGCTACACCTTC.